These T cell receptor beta chains were read from a single sample in a study of OX40 agonist ivuxolimab in advanced cancers. TCRdb's copy holds only in-frame clones and misses some; the assay was immunoSEQ multiplex PCR. The sample lists about 83,000 clones, around 92% seen once, with about 8.6% in the top ten. The material was CD4+ or CD8+ T cells sorted from blood, obtained in a trial of the OX40 agonist ivuxolimab. All receptors derive from an adult with an advanced solid tumor such as melanoma, head and neck, liver or kidney cancer. Each CDR3 is given with its conserved first and last residue. D genes are given only for firm matches. Some rows have no size entry. The others give once, few or many, or a class for an expanded clone.

v_gene,j_gene,d_gene,abundance,CDR3aa,CDR3nt
TRBV9,TRBJ2-7,TRBD1,NA,CASTPGGQAHEQYF,TGTGCCAGCACCCCAGGAGGACAGGCCCACGAGCAGTACTTC
TRBV19,TRBJ2-1,TRBD2,NA,CASILRAGLNEQFF,TGTGCCAGTATTCTTCGAGCGGGGCTCAATGAGCAGTTCTTC
TRBV25-1,TRBJ1-1,NA,NA,CASSPDKGSTEAFF,TGTGCCAGCAGCCCCGACAAGGGAAGCACTGAAGCTTTCTTT
TRBV14,TRBJ2-2,NA,NA,CASSQYKASGELFF,TGTGCCAGCAGCCAATATAAAGCGTCCGGGGAGCTGTTTTTT
TRBV30,TRBJ1-2,TRBD1,NA,CAWTGPGQGRRINYGYTF,TGTGCCTGGACTGGACCGGGACAGGGACGCCGGATAAACTATGGCTACACCTTC
TRBV29-1,TRBJ1-2,NA,once,CSVGHRDKEGYTF,TGCAGCGTGGGCCACAGGGACAAGGAGGGCTACACCTTC
TRBV7-9,TRBJ1-6,TRBD1,NA,CASSSTDRGLTSPLHF,TGTGCCAGCAGCTCCACAGACAGGGGGCTGACATCACCCCTCCACTTT
TRBV4-3,TRBJ2-7,NA,NA,CASSQDRGEQYF,TGCGCCAGCAGCCAAGACAGGGGCGAGCAGTACTTC
TRBV7-8,TRBJ2-1,NA,NA,CASSLGAFLGDEQFF,TGTGCCAGCAGCTTGGGTGCGTTCCTCGGCGATGAGCAGTTCTTC
TRBV27,TRBJ1-1,NA,NA,CASSFLTARGMNTEAFF,TGTGCCAGCAGTTTTTTGACAGCTCGGGGTATGAACACTGAAGCTTTCTTT
TRBV7-9,TRBJ2-5,TRBD1,once,CASSSWTGRETQYF,TGTGCCAGCAGCTCCTGGACAGGGCGGGAGACCCAGTACTTC
TRBV19,TRBJ2-1,NA,few,CASKRGVTDGFSNEQFF,TGTGCCAGTAAAAGGGGGGTGACCGATGGGTTCTCCAATGAGCAGTTCTTC
TRBV7-9,TRBJ1-2,NA,NA,CASSLGPVDPDGYTF,TGTGCCAGCAGTTTGGGGCCCGTGGACCCTGATGGCTACACCTTC
TRBV7-9,TRBJ2-7,NA,once,CASSAPSSDEQYF,TGTGCCAGCAGCGCCCCCTCTAGCGACGAGCAGTACTTC
TRBV30,TRBJ1-4,NA,NA,CASQFHIGLLGEKLFF,TGTGCCTCTCAATTCCACATCGGACTACTGGGCGAAAAACTGTTTTTT
TRBV6-4,TRBJ2-3,TRBD1,NA,CASSETGGADTQYF,TGTGCCAGCAGTGAGACAGGGGGCGCAGATACGCAGTATTTT
TRBV21-1,TRBJ2-1,NA,NA,CASSKGFRGRLYEQFF,TGTGCCAGCAGCAAAGGTTTTAGAGGACGGTTATATGAGCAGTTCTTC
TRBV9,TRBJ2-5,NA,once,CASSVVESETQYF,TGTGCCAGCAGCGTAGTGGAGTCGGAGACCCAGTACTTC
TRBV27,TRBJ1-5,NA,few,CASSIQGSGQPQHF,TGTGCCAGCAGTATACAGGGATCGGGTCAGCCCCAGCATTTT
TRBV27,TRBJ2-7,NA,medium-sized,CASSYGSTNEQYF,TGTGCCAGCAGTTATGGCAGTACCAACGAGCAGTACTTC
TRBV13,TRBJ2-3,NA,NA,CASTLVAGAGDTQYF,TGTGCCAGCACCTTGGTTGCGGGGGCCGGCGATACGCAGTATTTT
TRBV5-4,TRBJ2-2,NA,NA,CASSAPTPGELFF,TGTGCCAGCAGCGCTCCAACCCCCGGGGAGCTGTTTTTT
TRBV7-9,TRBJ1-1,NA,NA,CASSLWAEGPNTEAFF,TGTGCCAGCAGCTTATGGGCGGAGGGGCCGAACACTGAAGCTTTCTTT
TRBV7-3,TRBJ1-1,NA,NA,CASSLISRALNTEAFF,TGTGCCAGCAGCTTAATAAGCAGGGCCCTGAACACTGAAGCTTTCTTT
TRBV19,TRBJ2-7,NA,NA,CASSKFPTYEQYF,TGTGCCAGTAGTAAATTCCCAACCTACGAGCAGTACTTC
TRBV5-1,TRBJ2-7,NA,NA,CASSSSPLGIHYEQYF,TGCGCCAGCAGCTCCTCTCCGCTGGGAATACACTACGAGCAGTACTTC
TRBV6-1,TRBJ1-3,NA,NA,CASSRLADTIYF,TGTGCCAGCAGCCGGTTGGCGGACACCATATATTTT
TRBV7-8,TRBJ2-7,NA,NA,CASSAGQTYEQYF,TGTGCCAGCAGCGCAGGACAGACCTACGAGCAGTACTTC
TRBV9,TRBJ2-7,NA,NA,CASSVVSEPYEQYF,TGTGCCAGCAGCGTCGTGTCAGAGCCCTACGAGCAGTACTTC